Presented here are 27 T cell receptor beta chains from one specimen sequenced in a study of blood T cells in healthy people across ages. Alongside a J-beta primer mix, a sample-barcoded 5' primer served in a second PCR lasting about 7 to 11 cycles. TCRdb used MiXCR to reprocess the 5' RACE reads, holding one entry per CDR3 protein. This table holds roughly 1,800,000 distinct CDR3 sequences, around half found once. The source material was blood. Every receptor here comes from a woman aged 40 to 50 in good health.

J is TRBJ2-7 and V is TRBV5-1, with 8 bases matching TRBD2. The J call may be wrong; the DNA end is better matched by TRBJ2-5. The CDR3 is made up of 15 amino acids. The germline gives CDR1 SGHRS, CDR2 YFSETQ. CDR3 region: CASSLTGGARETQYF. The DNA of the CDR3 is TGCGCCAGCAGCCTTACCGGGGGGGCCAGGGAGACCCAGTACTTC.

This clonotype was seen just once. The J gene is TRBJ1-2, the V gene TRBV7-6; D call uncertain. The length of the CDR3 is 15 residues. The V end lost 3 bases, the J end lost 0 bases, and 11 bases lay between the germline ends. Germline loops: CDR1 SGHVS, CDR2 FNYEAQ. The CDR3, as DNA: TGTGCCAGCAGCTTGATGGACGGCTCTAACTATGGCTACACCTTC. Its protein product is CASSLMDGSNYGYTF.

V gene TRBV28 combines with J gene TRBJ2-4; TRBD2 matches at 8 bases. Per the germline V gene, CDR1 is MDHEN and CDR2 is SYDVKM. This CDR3 comprises 14 residues. V trimming: 5 bases; J trimming: 3 bases; junction bases outside the gene matches: 3. The CDR3 DNA follows: TGTGCCAGCAGTGAGCGGGGGATCAAAAACATTCAGTACTTC. Translating it yields CASSERGIKNIQYF.

This sequence joins TRBV7-2 and TRBJ2-3, with TRBD2 as a possible D gene (7 bases). Trimming cost V 1 base and J 5 bases, with 13 bases left between them. The CDR3 loop spans 15 amino acids. CDR1 and CDR2 from the germline V gene are SGHTA and FQGNSA. CDR3 nucleotides: TGTGCCAGCAGCTTAGAGGGGGGGCCGGTAGATACGCAGTATTTT. Translated, it gives CASSLEGGPVDTQYF.

This clonotype has only a few counts. The chain couples TRBV7-2 to TRBJ2-3; D unclear. Per germline, CDR1 SGHTA and CDR2 FQGNSA. With 1 base removed from V and 4 bases from J, the gap between germline ends came to 6 bases. CDR3 length equals 13 residues. CDR3 sequence reads: CASSLVSSDTQYF. The CDR3 DNA reads as TGTGCCAGCAGCTTAGTTAGTTCAGATACGCAGTATTTT.

This sequence joins TRBV11-1 and TRBJ2-1; D might be TRBD1 (6 bases). This CDR3 comprises 16 residues. V lost 1 base and J lost 6, with 16 bases in between. From germline, CDR1 is SGHAT and CDR2 FQDESV (reference sequence). CDR3 bases: TGTGCCAGCAGCTTAGGTAGGCAGGGGTACCGCAATGAGCAGTTCTTC. Encoded protein: CASSLGRQGYRNEQFF.

For the CDR3, the DNA is TGTGCCAGCAGGGGGCTTAGGGCGAAATTGAACAATGAGCAGTTCTTC. Amino acids: CASRGLRAKLNNEQFF. V and J are TRBV2 and TRBJ2-1; D may be TRBD1 (5 bases). This CDR3 contains 16 residues. Germline CDR1 reads SNHLY; CDR2 reads FYNNEI. V gave up 6 bases and J gave up 5 bases, with 20 bases separating them.

The V gene is TRBV11-1, the J gene TRBJ2-2; 7 bases are a match to TRBD1. The V segment lost 5 bases and the J segment 3 bases; nucleotides outside the gene matches: 6. The V gene's germline CDR1 is SGHAT and CDR2 FQDESV (reference sequence). CDR3 length: 15 amino acids. CDR3 in DNA: TGTGCCAGCAGCACGGGACAGACTCACACCGGGGAGCTGTTTTTT. Its translation is CASSTGQTHTGELFF.

This chain uses TRBV6-6 with TRBJ2-7; D perhaps matches TRBD1 (6 bases). Trimming stripped 0 bases from V and 0 bases from J, with 12 bases between. CDR1 and CDR2 from the germline V gene are MNHNY and SVGAGI (reference sequence). This CDR3 has 16 amino acids. The CDR3 coding sequence is TGTGCCAGCAGTTACTCGGACAGAGTTCCCTCCTACGAGCAGTACTTC. Its protein product is CASSYSDRVPSYEQYF.

The chain carries TRBV12-3 or TRBV12-4 and TRBJ1-2, with 10 bases aligning to TRBD1. The length of the CDR3 is 16 residues. V gave up 7 bases and J gave up 4 bases; unmatched junction bases: 12. The CDR3 DNA sequence: TGTGCCAGCATCCCGAGGGGGGGGACAGGGGCCTATGGCTACACCTTC. Translated: CASIPRGGTGAYGYTF.

This chain links TRBV5-1 with TRBJ1-5, with TRBD1 matching 9 bases. CDR3 size: 15 residues. The germline gives CDR1 SGHRS, CDR2 YFSETQ. V dropped 4 bases and J dropped 3; count of bases not matched to a gene: 5. CDR3 coding DNA: TGCGCCAGCAGCGCGGACAGGGGCTTCAATCAGCCCCAGCATTTT. Translation: CASSADRGFNQPQHF.

This clonotype was observed a few times. The chain couples TRBV4-1 to TRBJ1-2, with 9 bases fitting TRBD1. Germline V gene data show CDR1 as MGHRA and CDR2 as YSYEKL. Trimming removed 5 bases from V and 3 bases from J; junction bases left unmatched: 4. The CDR3 is 14 amino acids. CDR3 nucleotides: TGCGCCAGCAGCAACAGGGGGCAGGACTATGGCTACACCTTC. Its protein is CASSNRGQDYGYTF.

A few counts support this clonotype. V and J are TRBV6-2 or TRBV6-3 and TRBJ2-5; a possible D gene is TRBD1 (6 bases). Gene TRBJ2-7 matches the end of the DNA better, so the J call may be wrong. CDR3 size: 14 residues. Germline CDR1 MNHEY, CDR2 SVGEGT. CDR3 DNA: TGTGCCAGCAGAACTACACAGGGTTTCTACGAGCAGTACTTC. Amino acid sequence: CASRTTQGFYEQYF.

The genes are TRBV29-1 and TRBJ1-2; a possible D gene is TRBD1 (5 bases). V was shortened by 2 bases and J by 4 bases, with 14 bases between the two germline ends. CDR3 size: 14 residues. In germline, CDR1 is SQVTM, CDR2 ANQGSEA. CDR3 DNA: TGCAGCGTTGAAAGTGAGGGACGGAGCTATGGCTACACCTTC. The encoded protein is CSVESEGRSYGYTF. Full variable domain (missing parts from reference TRBV29-1 and TRBJ1-2): SAVISQKPSRDICQRGTSLTIQCQVDSQVTMMFWYRQQPGQSLTLIATANQGSEATYESGFVIDKFPISRPNLTFSTLTVSNMSPEDSSIYLCSVESEGRSYGYTFGSGTRLTVV.

V usage is TRBV6-2 or TRBV6-3 and J usage is TRBJ2-1; 10 nucleotides line up with TRBD2. CDR1 and CDR2 (germline): MNHEY, SVGEGT. V shed 4 bases, J shed 6 bases, and the junction held 6 bases outside the gene matches. This CDR3 is built from 15 residues. CDR3 in DNA: TGTGCCAGCAGTTTAACTAGCGGGGCCATCAATGAGCAGTTCTTC. Protein: CASSLTSGAINEQFF.

This clonotype appeared once. The rearrangement joins TRBV20-1 to TRBJ2-1; TRBD2 aligns across 7 bases. The V and J ends lost 0 bases and 6 bases, in that order; junction bases with no gene match: 8. Per germline, CDR1 DFQATT and CDR2 SNEGSKA (reference sequence). The CDR3 runs 15 residues. CDR3 residues: CSARDPAGVSNEQFF. As DNA, the CDR3 is TGCAGTGCTAGAGATCCGGCGGGGGTTTCCAATGAGCAGTTCTTC.

With regard to this clonotype: Germline and junction disagree at one end, which may indicate a read error. J is TRBJ2-5 and V is TRBV3-1; tentative D call: TRBD2 (6 bases). Germline V gene data show CDR1 as LGHDT and CDR2 as YNNKEL (reference sequence). The CDR3 has 15 residues. DNA of the CDR3: TGTGCCAGCAGCCATGTGAGGGACTCCCAAGAGACCCGGTACTTC. It specifies CASSHVRDSQETRYF.

The chain employs TRBV7-2 and TRBJ2-3; D may be TRBD2 (6 bases). Trimming removed 1 base at V and 1 base at J, with 15 bases between. Germline V CDR1 and CDR2: SGHTA, FQGNSA. The CDR3 has 17 residues. In DNA form, the CDR3 reads TGTGCCAGCAGCTTAGGCTCGCGGGGTGGGGGCACAGATACGCAGTATTTT. Its protein product is CASSLGSRGGGTDTQYF.

There are a few counts of this clonotype. V and J are TRBV7-9 and TRBJ2-1, with D tentatively TRBD1 or TRBD2 (5 bases each). CDR1 SEHNR and CDR2 FQNEAQ come from the germline V gene (reference sequence). Trimming removed 6 bases from V and 7 bases from J, with 13 bases in between. CDR3 length: 13 amino acids. In DNA, the CDR3 is TGTGCCAGCAGTCGGGACCCCCAAAATGAGCAGTTCTTC. This sequence encodes CASSRDPQNEQFF.

The chain has TRBV3-1 and TRBJ1-2; TRBD1 matches 9 bases. This CDR3 contains 14 residues. The trim removed 3 bases at V and 5 bases at J, leaving 4 bases unmatched. CDR1 and CDR2 from the germline V gene are LGHDT and YNNKEL (reference sequence). The CDR3 DNA sequence: TGTGCCAGCAGCCACGGGGACAGGGAGTATGGCTACACCTTC. It translates to CASSHGDREYGYTF.

This clonotype has a handful of counts. The rearrangement uses TRBV12-3 or TRBV12-4 and TRBJ2-3; 8 positions match TRBD2. This CDR3 region has 15 residues. Trimming cost V 6 bases and J 1 base; bases outside gene matches: 6. The CDR3 region has the DNA TGTGCCAGCAGCTTCGGCGGGGGGCGCACAGATACGCAGTATTTT. Translation gives CASSFGGGRTDTQYF.

The chain is built from TRBV29-1 and TRBJ2-4, with D perhaps matching TRBD1 (7 bases). The J call may be in error: the DNA end matches TRBJ2-7 better. The CDR3 extends over 14 amino acids. CDR1 is SQVTM, CDR2 ANQGSEA, per germline. CDR3 in amino acids: CSVLIGQEGYEQYF. In DNA form, the CDR3 reads TGCAGCGTTTTAATTGGACAGGAGGGTTACGAGCAGTACTTC.

This clonotype appeared a few times. V is TRBV6-6 and J is TRBJ1-4, with D unclear. Per germline, CDR1 MNHNY and CDR2 SVGAGI (reference sequence). The CDR3 is 13 residues long. V was pared by 8 bases and J by 0 bases, with 7 bases between. This chain's CDR3 is CASSETTNEKLFF. The CDR3 DNA sequence: TGTGCCAGCTCCGAGACAACTAATGAAAAACTGTTTTTT.

The rearrangement joins TRBV11-2 to TRBJ2-7; no firm D call. CDR1 and CDR2 (germline): SGHAT, FQNNGV. V was trimmed by 3 bases and J by 2 bases, leaving 14 bases between them. CDR3 length: 15 residues. The CDR3 sequence is CASSFHPGTAYEQYF. The CDR3 DNA follows: TGTGCCAGCAGCTTCCACCCTGGTACCGCCTACGAGCAGTACTTC.

This sequence joins TRBV9 and TRBJ2-3; 10 bases agree with TRBD2. Germline V gives CDR1 SGDLS, CDR2 YYNGEE. This CDR3 has 15 residues. With V trimmed by 10 bases and J by 5 bases, 13 bases remained unmatched. CDR3 protein: CAGNVAGGMGDTQYF. Written as DNA, the CDR3 is TGTGCCGGCAACGTAGCGGGGGGTATGGGAGATACGCAGTATTTT.

This clonotype was found once. This chain links TRBV7-6 with TRBJ1-3, with TRBD1 matching over 9 bases. With 6 bases clipped from V and 4 bases from J, the junction kept 7 bases outside the gene matches. The CDR3 is 15 amino acids. Germline lookup yields CDR1 SGHVS and CDR2 FNYEAQ. The CDR3 DNA sequence: TGTGCCAGCAGTACCGGGACAGGGACAGGAAACACCATATATTTT. Translating it yields CASSTGTGTGNTIYF.

The chain combines TRBV6-6 with TRBJ1-5, with 7 bases lining up with TRBD1. The CDR3 is 17 residues long. Germline-derived CDR1 and CDR2 are MNHNY and SVGAGI (reference sequence). Trimming at V came to 6 bases and at J to 1 base, leaving 12 bases not matched to a gene. For the CDR3, the DNA is TGTGCCAGCAGCTTACATCACCGGACAGGCAGCAATCAGCCCCAGCATTTT. Translation gives CASSLHHRTGSNQPQHF.